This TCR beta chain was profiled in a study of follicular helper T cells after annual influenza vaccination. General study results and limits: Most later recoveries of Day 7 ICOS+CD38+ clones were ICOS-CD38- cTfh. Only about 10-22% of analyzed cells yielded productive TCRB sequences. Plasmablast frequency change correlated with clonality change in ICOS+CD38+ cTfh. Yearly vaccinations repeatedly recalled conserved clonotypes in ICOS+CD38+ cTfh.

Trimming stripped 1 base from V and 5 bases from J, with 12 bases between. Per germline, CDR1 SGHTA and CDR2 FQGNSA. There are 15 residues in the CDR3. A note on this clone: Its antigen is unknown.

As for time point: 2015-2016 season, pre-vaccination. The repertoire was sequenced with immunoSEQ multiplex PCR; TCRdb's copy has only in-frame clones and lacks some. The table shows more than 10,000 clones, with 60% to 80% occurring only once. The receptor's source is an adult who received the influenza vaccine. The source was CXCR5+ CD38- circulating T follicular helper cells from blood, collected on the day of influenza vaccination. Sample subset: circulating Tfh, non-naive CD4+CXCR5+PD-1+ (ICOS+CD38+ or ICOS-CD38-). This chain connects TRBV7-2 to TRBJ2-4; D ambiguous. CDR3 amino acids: CASSLGPLGENIQYF. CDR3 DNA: TGTGCCAGCAGCTTAGGCCCCCTCGGTGAAAACATTCAGTACTTC. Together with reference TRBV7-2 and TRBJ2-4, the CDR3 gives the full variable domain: GAGVSQSPSNKVTEKGKDVELRCDPISGHTALYWYRQSLGQGLEFLIYFQGNSAPDKSGLPSDRFSAERTGGSVSTLTIQRTQQEDSAVYLCASSLGPLGENIQYFGAGTRLSVL.